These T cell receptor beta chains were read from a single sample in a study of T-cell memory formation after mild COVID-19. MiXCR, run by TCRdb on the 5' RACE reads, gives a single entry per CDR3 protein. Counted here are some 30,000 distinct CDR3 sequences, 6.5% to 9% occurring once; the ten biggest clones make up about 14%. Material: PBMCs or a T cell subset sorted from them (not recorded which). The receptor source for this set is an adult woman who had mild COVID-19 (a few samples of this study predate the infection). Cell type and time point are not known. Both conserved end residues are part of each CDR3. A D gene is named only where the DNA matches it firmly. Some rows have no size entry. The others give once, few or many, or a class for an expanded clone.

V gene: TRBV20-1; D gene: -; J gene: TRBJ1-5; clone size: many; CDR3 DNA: TGCAGTGCGAACACGGGGGTGCCCACCAATCAGCCCCAGCATTTT; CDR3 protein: CSANTGVPTNQPQHF
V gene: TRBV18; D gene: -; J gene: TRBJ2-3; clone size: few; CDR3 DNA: TGTGCCAGCTCCCCGGGAACCACAGATACGCAGTATTTT; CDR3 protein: CASSPGTTDTQYF
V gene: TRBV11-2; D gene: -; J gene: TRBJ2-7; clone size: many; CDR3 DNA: TGTGCCAGCAGACCACCGACCAGGAGCAACTCCTACGAGCAGTACTTC; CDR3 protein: CASRPPTRSNSYEQYF
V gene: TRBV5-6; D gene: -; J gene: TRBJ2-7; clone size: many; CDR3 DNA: TGTGCCAGCTCACGGACGATTAGCGCGGAGCAGTACTTC; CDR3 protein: CASSRTISAEQYF
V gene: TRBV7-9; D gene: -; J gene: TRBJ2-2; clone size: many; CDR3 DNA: TGTGCCAGCAGCTTATCGGCCCCCGGGGAGCTGTTTTTT; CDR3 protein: CASSLSAPGELFF
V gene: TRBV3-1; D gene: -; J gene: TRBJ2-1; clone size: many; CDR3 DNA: TGTGCCAGCAGCCAAGCAGTACAGGGAGAGAATGAGCAGTTCTTC; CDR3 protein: CASSQAVQGENEQFF
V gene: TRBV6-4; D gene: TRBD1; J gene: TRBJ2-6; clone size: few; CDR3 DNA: TGTGCCAGCAGTGGGACAGGGGAGGATGGGGCCAACGTCCTGACTTTC; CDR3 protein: CASSGTGEDGANVLTF
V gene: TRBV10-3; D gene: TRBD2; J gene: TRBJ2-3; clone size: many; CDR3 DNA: TGTGCCATCAATCGAGGACTAGCGGACACAGATACGCAGTATTTT; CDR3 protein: CAINRGLADTDTQYF
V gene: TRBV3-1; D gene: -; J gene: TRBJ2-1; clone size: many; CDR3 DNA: TGTGCCAGCAGCCAAGACAGGTACAATGAGCAGTTCTTC; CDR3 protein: CASSQDRYNEQFF
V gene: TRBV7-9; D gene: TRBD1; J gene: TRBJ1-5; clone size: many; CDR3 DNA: TGTGCCAGCAGCCATACGGACAGGGACGATCAGCCCCAGCATTTT; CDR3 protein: CASSHTDRDDQPQHF
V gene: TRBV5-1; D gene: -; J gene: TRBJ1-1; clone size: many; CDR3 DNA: TGCGCCAGCAGCTTGGCCGAGGGGAACACTGAAGCTTTCTTT; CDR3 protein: CASSLAEGNTEAFF
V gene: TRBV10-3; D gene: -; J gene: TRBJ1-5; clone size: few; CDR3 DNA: TGTGCCATCCGCGGCGACGCGGGTCAGCCCCAGCATTTT; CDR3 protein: CAIRGDAGQPQHF
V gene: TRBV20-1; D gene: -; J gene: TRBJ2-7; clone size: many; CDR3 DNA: TGCAGTGCACTCAACCGGGACCGCGCCTACGAGCAGTACTTC; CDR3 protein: CSALNRDRAYEQYF
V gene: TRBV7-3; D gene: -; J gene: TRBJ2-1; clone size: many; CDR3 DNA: TGTGCCAGCAGCTTAGTTGGATCGGACAATGAGCAGTTCTTC; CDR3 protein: CASSLVGSDNEQFF
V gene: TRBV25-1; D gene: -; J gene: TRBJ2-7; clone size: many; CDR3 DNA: TGTGCCAGCAGTGATCGTAACCGGGACGGGATAACCTACGAGCAGTACTTC; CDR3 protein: CASSDRNRDGITYEQYF
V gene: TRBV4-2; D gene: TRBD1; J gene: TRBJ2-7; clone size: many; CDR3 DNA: TGTGCCAGCAGCCAATCCCGGGACAGGGGCCGCCGGAACTTC; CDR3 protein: CASSQSRDRGRRNF
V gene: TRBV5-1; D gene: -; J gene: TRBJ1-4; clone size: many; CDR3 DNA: TGCGCCAGCAGCTCACGATCCTCCCCAATGGGATCTAATGAAAAACTGTTTTTT; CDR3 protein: CASSSRSSPMGSNEKLFF
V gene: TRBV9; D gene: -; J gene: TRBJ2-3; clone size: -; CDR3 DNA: TGTGCCAGCAGCTCCCGGTCGGGGGATACGCAGTATTTT; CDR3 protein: CASSSRSGDTQYF
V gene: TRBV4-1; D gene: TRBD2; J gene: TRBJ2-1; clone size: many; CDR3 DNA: TGCGCCAGCAGCCAACCGTTCGGACAGGCGAAACTGAAGAGCGGGAGGGGCGATGAGCAGTTCTTC; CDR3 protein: CASSQPFGQAKLKSGRGDEQFF
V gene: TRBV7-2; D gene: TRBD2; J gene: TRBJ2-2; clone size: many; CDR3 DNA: TGTGCCAGCAGCTTTAGCGGGGGGGCTATCACCGGGGAGCTGTTTTTT; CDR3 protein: CASSFSGGAITGELFF
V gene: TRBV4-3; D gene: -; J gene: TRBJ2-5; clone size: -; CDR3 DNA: TGCGCCAGCAGCCAAGAGGCATTAGGGACCCAGTACTTC; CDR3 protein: CASSQEALGTQYF
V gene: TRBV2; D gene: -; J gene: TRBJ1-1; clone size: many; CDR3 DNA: TGTGCCAGCGCAGGGAATGAGGACACTGAAGCTTTCTTT; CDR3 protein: CASAGNEDTEAFF
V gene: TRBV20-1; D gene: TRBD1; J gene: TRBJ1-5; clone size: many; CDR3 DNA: TGCAGTGCTAGAGAGGACAGGGGCAAACAGCCCCAGCATTTT; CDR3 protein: CSAREDRGKQPQHF
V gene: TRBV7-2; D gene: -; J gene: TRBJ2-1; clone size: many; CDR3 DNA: TGTGCCAGCAGCTTAAGACTCCTCAATGAGCAGTTCTTC; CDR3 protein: CASSLRLLNEQFF
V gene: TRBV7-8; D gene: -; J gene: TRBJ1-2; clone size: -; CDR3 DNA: TGTGCCAGCAGCCTCGGACAAGCCTGGGCTAACTATGGCTACACCTTC; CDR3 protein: CASSLGQAWANYGYTF
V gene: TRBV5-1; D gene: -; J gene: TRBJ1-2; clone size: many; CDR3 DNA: TGCGCCAGCAGTCTTGGCGAATTCTATGGCTACACCTTC; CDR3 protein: CASSLGEFYGYTF
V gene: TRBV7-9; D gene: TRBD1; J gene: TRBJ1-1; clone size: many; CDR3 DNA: TGTGCCAGCAGCTTTGGGCAGGGGGTAGGATATGACACTGAAGCTTTCTTT; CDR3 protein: CASSFGQGVGYDTEAFF
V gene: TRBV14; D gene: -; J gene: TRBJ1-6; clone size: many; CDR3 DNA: TGTGCCAGCAGCCCCCACCAGGGGTATAATTCACCCCTCCACTTT; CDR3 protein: CASSPHQGYNSPLHF
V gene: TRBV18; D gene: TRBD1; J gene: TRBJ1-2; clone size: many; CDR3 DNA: TGTGCCAGCTCATCGGGACAGGGGACGTCTAACTATGGCTACACCTTC; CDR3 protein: CASSSGQGTSNYGYTF
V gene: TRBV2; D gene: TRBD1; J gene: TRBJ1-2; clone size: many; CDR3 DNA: TGTGCCAGCCTCGACAGGGTCTTATCCCATGGCTACACCTTC; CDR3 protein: CASLDRVLSHGYTF
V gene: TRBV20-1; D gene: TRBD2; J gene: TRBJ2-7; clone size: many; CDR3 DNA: TGCAGTGCGACGGGACTAGCGGGAGCAGCGGGTTACGAGCAGTACTTC; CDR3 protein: CSATGLAGAAGYEQYF
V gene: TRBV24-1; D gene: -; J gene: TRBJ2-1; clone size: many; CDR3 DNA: TGTGCCACCAGTGATATATCCCATGAGCAGTTCTTC; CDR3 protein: CATSDISHEQFF
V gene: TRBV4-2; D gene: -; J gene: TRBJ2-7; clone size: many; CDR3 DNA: TGTGCCAGCAGCCAAGATGGGGTCAGCTCCTACGAGCAGTACTTC; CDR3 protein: CASSQDGVSSYEQYF
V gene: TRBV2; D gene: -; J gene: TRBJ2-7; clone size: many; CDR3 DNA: TGTGCCAGCAGTGAGGGGGGGGCCCCCTACGAGCAGTACTTC; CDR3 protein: CASSEGGAPYEQYF
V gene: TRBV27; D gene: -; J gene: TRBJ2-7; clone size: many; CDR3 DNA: TGTGCCAGCAGTTTGGCTCGGACCTACGAGCAGTACTTC; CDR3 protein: CASSLARTYEQYF
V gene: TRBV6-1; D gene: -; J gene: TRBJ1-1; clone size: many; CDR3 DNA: TGTGCCAGCAGTGAAAGTTCCCTGAGCACTGAAGCTTTCTTT; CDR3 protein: CASSESSLSTEAFF
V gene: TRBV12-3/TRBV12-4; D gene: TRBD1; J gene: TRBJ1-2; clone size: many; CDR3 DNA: TGTGCCAGCAGCCTACAGGGGGCTGGAGGCTACACCTTC; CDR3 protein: CASSLQGAGGYTF
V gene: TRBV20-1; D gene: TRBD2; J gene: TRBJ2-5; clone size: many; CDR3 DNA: TGCAGTGCTAGAGTTTCAAGAGCGGGGAACCAAGAGACCCAGTACTTC; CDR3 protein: CSARVSRAGNQETQYF
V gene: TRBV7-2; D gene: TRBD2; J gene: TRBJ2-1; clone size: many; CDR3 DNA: TGTGCCAGCAGCTTAGCGCTAACTAGCGGGGGGGCCTACAATGAGCAGTTCTTC; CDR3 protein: CASSLALTSGGAYNEQFF
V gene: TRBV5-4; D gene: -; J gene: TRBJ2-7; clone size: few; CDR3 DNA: TGTGCCAGCAGCTTGGATGTCGCCTTAGGCGAGCAGTACTTC; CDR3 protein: CASSLDVALGEQYF
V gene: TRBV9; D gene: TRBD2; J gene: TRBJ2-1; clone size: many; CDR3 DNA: TGTGCCAGCACCCGGTCGGGGGGTCAGACTTACAATGAGCAGTTCTTC; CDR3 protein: CASTRSGGQTYNEQFF
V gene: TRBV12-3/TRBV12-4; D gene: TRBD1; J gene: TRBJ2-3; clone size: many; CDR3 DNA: TGTGCCAGCCGCCGGACAGGGGGCACAGATACGCAGTATTTT; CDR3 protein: CASRRTGGTDTQYF
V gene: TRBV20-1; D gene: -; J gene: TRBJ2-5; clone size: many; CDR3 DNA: TGCAGTGCCCCCCTAGCGCAAGGAGAGACCCAGTACTTC; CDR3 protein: CSAPLAQGETQYF
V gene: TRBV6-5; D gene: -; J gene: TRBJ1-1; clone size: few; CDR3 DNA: TGTGCCAGCAGTGGAACTTTAACGGGACACGGTAACACTGAAGCTTTCTTT; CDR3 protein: CASSGTLTGHGNTEAFF
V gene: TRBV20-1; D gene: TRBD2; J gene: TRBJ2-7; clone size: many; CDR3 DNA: TGCAGTGCTACGGGACTAGCGGGAGCCTCCTACGAGCAGTACTTC; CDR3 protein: CSATGLAGASYEQYF
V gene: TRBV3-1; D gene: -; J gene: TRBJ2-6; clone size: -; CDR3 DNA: TGTGCCAGCAGCCCAGTCGAGGGGGGAACTCTGGAAGCCAACGTCCTGACTTTC; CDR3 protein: CASSPVEGGTLEANVLTF
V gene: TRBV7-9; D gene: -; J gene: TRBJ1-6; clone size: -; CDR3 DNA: TGTGCCAGCAGCTTGTCAGGGGACAATTCACCCCTCCACTTT; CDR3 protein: CASSLSGDNSPLHF
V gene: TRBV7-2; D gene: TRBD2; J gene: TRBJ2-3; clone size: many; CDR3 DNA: TGTGCCAGCAGCCCAGCTAGCGGGAGGGCCATCGATACGCAGTATTTT; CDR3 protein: CASSPASGRAIDTQYF
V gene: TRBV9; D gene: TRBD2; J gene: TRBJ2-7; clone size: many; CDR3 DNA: TGTGCCAGCAGCGTAGCGGAGGGAGGGCCCTACGAGCAGTACTTC; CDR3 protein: CASSVAEGGPYEQYF
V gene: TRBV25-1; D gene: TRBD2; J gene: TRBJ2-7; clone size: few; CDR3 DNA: TGTGCCAGCAGTGCAGCGGGAGGTGGTGGGGAGCAGTACTTC; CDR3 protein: CASSAAGGGGEQYF
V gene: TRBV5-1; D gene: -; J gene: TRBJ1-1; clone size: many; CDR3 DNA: TGCGCCAGCAGCTTGGGGACAGTGAACACTGAAGCTTTCTTT; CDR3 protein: CASSLGTVNTEAFF
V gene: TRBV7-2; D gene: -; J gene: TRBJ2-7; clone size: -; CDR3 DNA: TGTGCCAGCAGCTTGACCCGCTCCTACGAGCAGTACTTC; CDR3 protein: CASSLTRSYEQYF